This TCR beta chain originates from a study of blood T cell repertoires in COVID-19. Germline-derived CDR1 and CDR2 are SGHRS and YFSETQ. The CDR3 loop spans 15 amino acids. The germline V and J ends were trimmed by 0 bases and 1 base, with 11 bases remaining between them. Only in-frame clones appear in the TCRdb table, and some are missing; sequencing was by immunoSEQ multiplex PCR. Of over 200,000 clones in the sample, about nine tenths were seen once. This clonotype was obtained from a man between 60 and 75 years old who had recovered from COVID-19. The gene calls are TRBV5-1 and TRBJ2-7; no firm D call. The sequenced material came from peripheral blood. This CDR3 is CASSLGGAESYEQYF. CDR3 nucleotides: TGCGCCAGCAGCTTGGGAGGCGCCGAATCCTACGAGCAGTACTTC.